The sample holds a few counts of the clone carrying this TCR beta chain. The length of the CDR3 is 15 residues. Germline V gene lookup returns CDR1 LNHDA and CDR2 SQIVND (reference sequence). Trimming took 5 bases from V and 3 from J; bases not matched to a gene: 3. The source of the sample is a study of T cell changes during pregnancy in multiple sclerosis. Assay used: immunoSEQ multiplex PCR; TCRdb lists only in-frame clones, some missing. The sample lists 27,000 or so clones; approximately 91% were seen once. The TCR sequence derives from a female donor with multiple sclerosis, enrolled in a pregnancy study. Sequencing was performed on CD8+ T cells from peripheral blood mononuclear cells, taken in the second trimester of pregnancy. V and J are TRBV19 and TRBJ2-1; TRBD2 aligns across 11 bases. In DNA, the CDR3 is TGTGCCAGTAGTCGGGGACTAGCGGACTACAATGAGCAGTTCTTC. It translates to CASSRGLADYNEQFF.